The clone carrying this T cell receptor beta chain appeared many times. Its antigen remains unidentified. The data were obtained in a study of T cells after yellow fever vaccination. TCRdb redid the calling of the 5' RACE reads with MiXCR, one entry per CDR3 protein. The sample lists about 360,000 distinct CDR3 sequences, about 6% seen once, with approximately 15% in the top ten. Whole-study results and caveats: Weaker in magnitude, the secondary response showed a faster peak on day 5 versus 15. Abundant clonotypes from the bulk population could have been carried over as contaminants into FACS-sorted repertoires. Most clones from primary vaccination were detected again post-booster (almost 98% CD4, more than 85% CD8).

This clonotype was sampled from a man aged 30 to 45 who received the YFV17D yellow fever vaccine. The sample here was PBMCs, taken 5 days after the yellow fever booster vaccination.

DNA for the CDR3: TGCAGTGCCATCCCAGCGGGAGGTGCAGATACGCAGTATTTT. It is translated as CSAIPAGGADTQYF. The V and J genes are TRBV20-1 and TRBJ2-3; 9 nucleotides line up with TRBD2. V lost 6 bases to trimming and J lost 4 bases; unmatched junction nucleotides: 8. CDR1 is DFQATT and CDR2 is SNEGSKA in the germline V gene (reference sequence). The CDR3 runs to 14 residues.